Listed here are 10 T cell receptor beta chains from one sample, sequenced in a study of tumor-infiltrating lymphocytes in oesophageal squamous cell carcinoma. In TCRdb, the PCR reads were re-called with MiXCR into one record per CDR3 protein. This table holds about 7,200 distinct CDR3 sequences, more than 15% found once. The sample was blood. The receptors were sampled from a male donor with esophageal squamous cell carcinoma.

This clonotype was detected a few times. The chain employs TRBV9 and TRBJ1-1; 10 bases map to TRBD1. The CDR3 has 17 amino acids. V was clipped by 1 base and J by 1 base; unmatched bases: 7. Per germline, CDR1 SGDLS and CDR2 YYNGEE. CDR3 DNA: TGTGCCAGCAGCGTACTAGGGACAGGGGCCGCGAACACTGAAGCTTTCTTT. It encodes CASSVLGTGAANTEAFF.

This clonotype showed up many times. A much larger clonotype is one base distant, so this may be a read error. This chain joins TRBV12-3 or TRBV12-4 and TRBJ2-7, with 10 positions matching TRBD2. This CDR3 is 15 amino acids long. The V and J ends lost 6 bases and 7 bases, in that order; junction bases with no gene match: 12. CDR3 in amino acids: CASRLAGIFYNEQYF. The CDR3 nucleotides are TGTGCCAGCAGACTAGCGGGGATCTTTTACAATGAGCAGTACTTC.

This clonotype was seen ten or more times. The chain joins TRBV6-1 to TRBJ2-1; 9 bases line up with TRBD1. Germline V gives CDR1 MNHNS, CDR2 SASEGT. Trimming removed 2 bases from V and 3 bases from J; junction bases left unmatched: 2. There are 15 residues in the CDR3. This CDR3 is CASSETGGGYNEQFF. CDR3 coding DNA: TGTGCCAGCAGTGAAACAGGGGGCGGCTACAATGAGCAGTTCTTC.

Many counts were recorded for this clonotype. It may be a read error: a sequence one base away is much more abundant. The V gene is TRBV7-2, the J gene TRBJ2-3; 8 nucleotides match TRBD1. Looked up from germline, CDR1 is SGHTA and CDR2 is FQGNSA. Losses at the gene ends were 2 bases for V and 14 bases for J; bases not matched to a gene: 15. This CDR3 has 15 amino acids. DNA of the CDR3: TGTGCCAGCAGCTTACGCAGGGGGCGGACCGGGGAGCTGTATTTT. Translating it yields CASSLRRGRTGELYF.

A few counts support this clonotype. The rearrangement links TRBV2 to TRBJ2-4; D may be TRBD1 (6 bases). In germline, CDR1 is SNHLY, CDR2 FYNNEI. Trimming left V 2 bases short and J 0 bases short, with 23 bases between. The CDR3 extends over 20 amino acids. CDR3 sequence: CASSELRTDLGDLAKNIQYF. The CDR3 DNA follows: TGTGCCAGCAGTGAACTGCGGACAGACTTGGGGGACCTAGCCAAAAACATTCAGTACTTC.

By sample share, this clonotype is medium-sized. A read error may explain this, as a much larger clone is one base away. V gene TRBV7-7 combines with J gene TRBJ2-7; TRBD1 matches at 9 bases. CDR1 is SSHAT and CDR2 is FNYEAQ in the germline V gene (reference sequence). The CDR3 is 15 amino acids. The CDR3 region has the DNA TGTGCTAGCAGCTTAGGACAGGGGTCTTACAATGAGCAGTACTTC. Translation: CASSLGQGSYNEQYF.

A remark on this clonotype: No conserved phenylalanine or tryptophan is present at the end of the CDR3, so a read error is the likely explanation. The chain couples TRBV27 to TRBJ2-5; D may be TRBD1 (5 bases). The end of the DNA fits TRBJ2-1 better, so the J call may be wrong. The CDR3 totals 14 residues. Germline V gene data show CDR1 as MNHEY and CDR2 as SMNVEV (reference sequence). The CDR3 region is CASTLVAGMNEQFS. For the CDR3, the DNA is TGTGCCAGCACCCTAGTGGCAGGGATGAACGAGCAGTTCTCC.

This clonotype is large (0.1 to 1%) within its sample. At one end the junction does not follow the germline gene, possibly because of a read error. The rearrangement links TRBV7-7 to TRBJ2-1; 9 bases map to TRBD1. Per germline, CDR1 SSHAT and CDR2 FNYEAQ (reference sequence). This CDR3 is 15 amino acids long. As DNA, the CDR3 is TGTGCTAGCAGCTTAGGACAGGGGTCTTACAATGAGCAGTTCTTC. This sequence encodes CASSLGQGSYNEQFF.

This clonotype was found many times. This chain joins TRBV12-3 or TRBV12-4 and TRBJ2-5; 8 bases match TRBD2. The CDR3 has 15 amino acids. Trimming took 8 bases from V and 11 from J; bases not matched to a gene: 19. For the CDR3, the DNA is TGTGCCAGCGGTGGCGCGGGGGGTACGGACAATGAGCAGTACTTC. Translated: CASGGAGGTDNEQYF.

Details on this clonotype: Given the absence of the conserved phenylalanine or tryptophan at the CDR3 end, a read error is likely. No DNA is shown, since the ends of the CDR3 on it are uncertain; the CDR3 is the one TCRdb lists. The chain is built from TRBV7-2 and TRBJ2-5; the table's D gene call, TRBD1, was not cross checked with the DNA. The CDR3 length equals 14 residues, ends included. CDR1 and CDR2 from the germline V gene are SGHTA and FQGNSA. This chain's CDR3 is CASTSRSYEQYFGA.